This T cell receptor beta chain was captured by sequencing in a study of T-cell reconstitution after alpha-beta-depleted transplantation in children. Unique molecular identifiers were used in preparing the TCRbeta library. TCRdb used MiXCR to reprocess the PCR reads, holding one entry per CDR3 protein. Of roughly 500,000 distinct CDR3 sequences detected, 30% to 35% appear once; the ten largest clones hold approximately 2.3%. In its sample, this clonotype was seen a few times. Per the germline V gene, CDR1 is SGDLS and CDR2 is YYNGEE. The V and J ends lost 4 bases and 6 bases, in that order; junction bases with no gene match: 10. CDR3 length: 15 residues.

V and J are TRBV9 and TRBJ2-1, with 7 bases aligning to TRBD1. Sequenced here: PBMCs from the stem cell graft donor, sampled from the stem cell graft. The TCR sequence derives from a human donor who donated a stem cell graft to a child with aplastic anemia. The CDR3 protein is CASSFRGSTGNEQFF. For the CDR3, the DNA is TGTGCCAGCAGCTTCAGGGGGAGTACGGGCAATGAGCAGTTCTTC.